The 18 T cell receptor beta chains in this list originate from one sample, sequenced in a study of CXCR3-negative and CXCR3-positive naive CD8 T cells. No cognate antigen is known for these TCRs. Study-wide points: CXCR3-negative naive cells had less hydrophobic TRB CDR3s than did CXCR3-positive naive cells.

TRB cDNA libraries were made by UMI-labeled 5' RACE. TCRdb reprocessed the 5' RACE reads and reports one entry per CDR3 protein, with no DNA. Its clone listing holds roughly 99,000 distinct CDR3 sequences. The sequenced sample was naive CXCR3+ CD8+ T cells from blood. Documented subset: CD45RO-CCR7+CD27+CD95- naive CD8+ T cells expressing CXCR3 (TNR3+). These receptors originate from a human donor in good health. Some clones in this sample may be carry-over from other donors' samples.

The chain links TRBV27 to TRBJ2-5; as DNA is missing, the TRBD1 call by TCRdb cannot be tested. Germline V gene lookup returns CDR1 MNHEY and CDR2 SMNVEV (reference sequence). The CDR3 is made up of 15 amino acids. CDR3 residues: CASSFEGANQETQYF.

The chain joins TRBV29-1 to TRBJ2-2. The CDR3 consists of 12 residues. The V gene's germline CDR1 is SQVTM and CDR2 ANQGSEA. CDR3 residues: CSVEVMAGELFF.

The V gene is TRBV4-2, the J gene TRBJ2-1; checking the TCRdb D call of TRBD2 is not possible without DNA. Germline-derived CDR1 and CDR2 are LGHNA and YNFKEQ. The CDR3 length is 17 residues. The CDR3 protein is CASSQSGASGAYNEQFF.

This chain joins TRBV12-5 and TRBJ2-7. The germline V gene encodes CDR1 LGHNT and CDR2 FRNRAP. The CDR3 loop spans 11 amino acids. CDR3: CATRRNYEQYF. The variable domain in full, with the rest retrieved from reference TRBV12-5 and TRBJ2-7, is DARVTQTPRHKVTEMGQEVTMRCQPILGHNTVFWYRQTMMQGLELLAYFRNRAPLDDSGMPKDRFSAEMPDATLATLKIQPSEPRDSAVYFCATRRNYEQYFGPGTRLTVT.

This rearrangement joins TRBV6-5 to TRBJ1-4; the TRBD1 assignment by TCRdb is unverifiable without DNA. The CDR3 extends over 15 amino acids. The germline gives CDR1 MNHEY, CDR2 SVGAGI. CDR3 sequence reads: CASSYYRETNEKLFF.

This chain uses TRBV6-1 with TRBJ2-1; absent DNA, TCRdb's TRBD1 call cannot be checked. This CDR3 contains 16 residues. Per the germline V gene, CDR1 is MNHNS and CDR2 is SASEGT. CDR3 loop: CASSQPPGQGAYEQFF.

V is TRBV3-1 and J is TRBJ2-7; the TCRdb call, TRBD1, lacks DNA for checking. This CDR3 is 15 amino acids long. The germline V gene has CDR1 LGHDT and CDR2 YNNKEL (reference sequence). The CDR3 spells CASSLRTGQAYEQYF.

V usage is TRBV4-3 and J usage is TRBJ2-7; the TRBD2 assignment by TCRdb is unverifiable without DNA. This CDR3 is 15 amino acids long. In germline, CDR1 is LGHNA, CDR2 YSLEER. The CDR3 spells CASSQGWAPAYEQYF.

This chain uses TRBV7-6 with TRBJ2-7; TCRdb selects TRBD1, and the lack of DNA leaves this call unchecked. The CDR3 contains 15 residues. Germline V lookup: CDR1 SGHVS, CDR2 FNYEAQ. The CDR3 protein is CASSPLALPTYEQYF.

This chain's CDR3 is CSARDGDRGLGELFF. The rearrangement uses TRBV20-1 and TRBJ2-2; lacking DNA, the TRBD1 call made by TCRdb goes unchecked. The CDR3 consists of 15 residues. Per germline, CDR1 DFQATT and CDR2 SNEGSKA (reference sequence).

V gene TRBV29-1 combines with J gene TRBJ1-2; the D gene TCRdb calls, TRBD1, cannot be checked with no DNA. The CDR3 runs to 15 residues. In germline, CDR1 is SQVTM, CDR2 ANQGSEA. CDR3 sequence: CSVLNWDQPQYGYTF.

This rearrangement joins TRBV20-1 to TRBJ2-5; TCRdb proposes TRBD1, but this gene call is untestable without DNA. The CDR3 extends over 14 amino acids. Germline V CDR1 and CDR2: DFQATT, SNEGSKA (reference sequence). The chain's CDR3 is CSARGGARQETQYF.

The rearrangement joins TRBV4-2 to TRBJ2-5; the TCRdb D gene call, TRBD2, has no DNA to confirm it. CDR3 length equals 17 residues. CDR1 and CDR2 (germline): LGHNA, YNFKEQ. This chain's CDR3 is CASSPEELAGQQETQYF.

The chain combines TRBV29-1 with TRBJ1-2. Germline V gene lookup returns CDR1 SQVTM and CDR2 ANQGSEA. CDR3 length: 11 residues. CDR3 residues: CSAITDYGYTF.

The chain carries TRBV12-3 or TRBV12-4 and TRBJ2-7; the TCRdb D gene call, TRBD1, has no DNA to confirm it. The CDR3 extends over 13 amino acids. CDR3 sequence: CASSQTGVYEQYF.

V and J are TRBV9 and TRBJ1-4; the D gene TCRdb calls, TRBD1, cannot be checked with no DNA. The germline V gene encodes CDR1 SGDLS and CDR2 YYNGEE. This CDR3 has 15 amino acids. The CDR3 here is CASSQRGDRQEKLFF.

The chain carries TRBV4-3 and TRBJ2-3; as DNA is missing, the TRBD2 call by TCRdb cannot be tested. Germline V gives CDR1 LGHNA, CDR2 YSLEER. The CDR3 totals 18 residues. This CDR3 reads CASSQDRRSGPSTDTQYF.

CDR3 in amino acids: CSVLPPGGPPYEQYF. J is TRBJ2-7 and V is TRBV29-1; the D call from TCRdb, TRBD2, cannot be confirmed without DNA. The germline V gene encodes CDR1 SQVTM and CDR2 ANQGSEA. There are 15 residues in the CDR3.